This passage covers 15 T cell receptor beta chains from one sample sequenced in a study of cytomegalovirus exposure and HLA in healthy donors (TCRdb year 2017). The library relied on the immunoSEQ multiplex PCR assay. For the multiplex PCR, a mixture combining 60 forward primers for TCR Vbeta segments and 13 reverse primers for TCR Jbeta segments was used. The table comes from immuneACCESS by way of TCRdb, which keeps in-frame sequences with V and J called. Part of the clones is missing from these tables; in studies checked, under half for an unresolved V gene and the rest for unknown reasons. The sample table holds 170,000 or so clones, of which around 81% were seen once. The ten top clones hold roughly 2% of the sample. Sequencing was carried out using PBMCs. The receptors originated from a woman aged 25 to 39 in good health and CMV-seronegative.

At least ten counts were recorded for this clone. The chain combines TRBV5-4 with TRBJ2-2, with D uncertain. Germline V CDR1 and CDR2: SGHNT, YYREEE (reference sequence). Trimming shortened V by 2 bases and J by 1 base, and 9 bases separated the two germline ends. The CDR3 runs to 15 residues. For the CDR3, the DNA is TGTGCCAGCAGCTTCTCCAGTTTGAACACCGGGGAGCTGTTTTTT. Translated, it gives CASSFSSLNTGELFF.

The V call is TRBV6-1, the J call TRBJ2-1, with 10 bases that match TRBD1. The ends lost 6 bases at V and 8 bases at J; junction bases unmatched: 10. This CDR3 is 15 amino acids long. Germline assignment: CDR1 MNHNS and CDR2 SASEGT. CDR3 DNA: TGTGCCAGCAGGATCCGGACAGGGGGATCGGATGAGCAGTTCTTC. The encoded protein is CASRIRTGGSDEQFF.

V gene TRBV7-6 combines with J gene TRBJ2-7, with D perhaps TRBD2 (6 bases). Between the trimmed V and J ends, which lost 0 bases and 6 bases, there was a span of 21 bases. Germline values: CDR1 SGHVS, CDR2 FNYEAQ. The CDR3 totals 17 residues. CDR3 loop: CASSLAWDSTLGGEQYF. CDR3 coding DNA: TGTGCCAGCAGCTTAGCTTGGGACTCCACCTTGGGCGGCGAGCAGTACTTC. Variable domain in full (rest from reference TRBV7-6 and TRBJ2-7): GAGVSQSPRYKVTKRGQDVALRCDPISGHVSLYWYRQALGQGPEFLTYFNYEAQQDKSGLPNDRFSAERPEGSISTLTIQRTEQRDSAMYRCASSLAWDSTLGGEQYFGPGTRLTVT.

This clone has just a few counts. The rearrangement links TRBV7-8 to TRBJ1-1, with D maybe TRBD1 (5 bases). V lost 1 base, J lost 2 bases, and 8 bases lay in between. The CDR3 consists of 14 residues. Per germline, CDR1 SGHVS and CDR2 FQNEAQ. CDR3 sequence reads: CASSLGQPNTEAFF. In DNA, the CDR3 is TGTGCCAGCAGCTTAGGACAGCCTAACACTGAAGCTTTCTTT.

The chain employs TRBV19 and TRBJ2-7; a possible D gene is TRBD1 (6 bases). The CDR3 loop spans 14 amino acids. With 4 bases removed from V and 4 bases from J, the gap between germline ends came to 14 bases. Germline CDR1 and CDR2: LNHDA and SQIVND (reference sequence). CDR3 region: CASSTRDTSYEQYF. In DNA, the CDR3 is TGTGCCAGTAGTACCCGGGACACCTCATACGAGCAGTACTTC.

The CDR3 sequence: CASSSGQGKADYGYTF. For the CDR3, the DNA is TGTGCCAGCAGCTCAGGACAGGGTAAAGCTGACTATGGCTACACCTTC. The chain combines TRBV5-4 with TRBJ1-2; 8 positions agree with TRBD1. The CDR3 loop spans 16 amino acids. J gave up 3 bases and V 3 bases, and 10 bases lay outside the gene matches. CDR1 SGHNT and CDR2 YYREEE come from the germline V gene (reference sequence).

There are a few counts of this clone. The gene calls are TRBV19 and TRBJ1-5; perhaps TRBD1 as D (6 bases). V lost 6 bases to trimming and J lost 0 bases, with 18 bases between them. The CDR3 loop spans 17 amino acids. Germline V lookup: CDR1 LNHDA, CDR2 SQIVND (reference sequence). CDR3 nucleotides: TGTGCCAGTAGAGGTGGAGCAGGGGAAGTTAGCAATCAGCCCCAGCATTTT. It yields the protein CASRGGAGEVSNQPQHF. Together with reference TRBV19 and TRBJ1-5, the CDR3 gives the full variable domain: DGGITQSPKYLFRKEGQNVTLSCEQNLNHDAMYWYRQDPGQGLRLIYYSQIVNDFQKGDIAEGYSVSREKKESFPLTVTSAQKNPTAFYLCASRGGAGEVSNQPQHFGDGTRLSIL.

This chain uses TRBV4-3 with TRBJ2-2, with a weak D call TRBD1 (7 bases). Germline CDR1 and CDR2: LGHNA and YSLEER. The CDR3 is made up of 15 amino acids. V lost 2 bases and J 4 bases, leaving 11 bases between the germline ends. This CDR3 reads CASSQSQGGTGELFF. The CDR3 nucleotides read TGCGCCAGCAGCCAATCGCAGGGGGGCACCGGGGAGCTGTTTTTT.

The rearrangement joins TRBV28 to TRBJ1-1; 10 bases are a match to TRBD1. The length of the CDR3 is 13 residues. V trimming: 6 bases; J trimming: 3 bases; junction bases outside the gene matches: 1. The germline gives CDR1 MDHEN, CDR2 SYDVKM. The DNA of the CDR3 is TGTGCCAGCAGCGGGACAGGGGACACTGAAGCTTTCTTT. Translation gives CASSGTGDTEAFF.

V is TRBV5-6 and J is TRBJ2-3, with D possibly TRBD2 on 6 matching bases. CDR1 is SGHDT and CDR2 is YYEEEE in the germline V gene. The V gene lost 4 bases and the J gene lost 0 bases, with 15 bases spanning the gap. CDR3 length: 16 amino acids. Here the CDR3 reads CASSAQRALSTDTQYF. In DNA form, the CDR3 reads TGTGCCAGCAGCGCACAGCGGGCGCTTAGCACAGATACGCAGTATTTT. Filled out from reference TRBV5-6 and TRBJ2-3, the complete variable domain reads DAGVTQSPTHLIKTRGQQVTLRCSPKSGHDTVSWYQQALGQGPQFIFQYYEEEERQRGNFPDRFSGHQFPNYSSELNVNALLLGDSALYLCASSAQRALSTDTQYFGPGTRLTVL.

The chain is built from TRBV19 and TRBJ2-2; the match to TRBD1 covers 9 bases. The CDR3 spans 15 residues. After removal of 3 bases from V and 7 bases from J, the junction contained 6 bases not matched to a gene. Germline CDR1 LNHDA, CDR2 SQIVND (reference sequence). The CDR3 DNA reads TGTGCCAGTAGTATCTGGGACAGGGAAAACGGGGAGCTGTTTTTT. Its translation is CASSIWDRENGELFF.

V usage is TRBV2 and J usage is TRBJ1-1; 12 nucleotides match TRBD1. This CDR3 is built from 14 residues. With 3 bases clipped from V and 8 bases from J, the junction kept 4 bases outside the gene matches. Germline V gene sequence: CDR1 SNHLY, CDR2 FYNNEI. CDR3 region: CASSDGTGGAEAFF. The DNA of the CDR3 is TGTGCCAGCAGTGATGGGACAGGGGGCGCGGAAGCTTTCTTT.

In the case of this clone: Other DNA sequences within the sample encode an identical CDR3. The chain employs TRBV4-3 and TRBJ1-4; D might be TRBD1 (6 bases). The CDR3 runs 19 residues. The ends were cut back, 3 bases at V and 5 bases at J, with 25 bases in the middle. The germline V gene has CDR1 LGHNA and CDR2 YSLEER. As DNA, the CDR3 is TGCGCCAGCAGCCACTCGCCCCGGACAGATCAGACCCGAAATGAAAAACTGTTTTTT. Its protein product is CASSHSPRTDQTRNEKLFF.

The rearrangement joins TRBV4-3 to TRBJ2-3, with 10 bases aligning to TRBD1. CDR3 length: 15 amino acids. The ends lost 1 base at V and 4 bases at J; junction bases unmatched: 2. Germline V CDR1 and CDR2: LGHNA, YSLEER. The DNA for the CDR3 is TGCGCCAGCAGCCAAGCCGGGACAGGGGCAGATACGCAGTATTTT. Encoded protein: CASSQAGTGADTQYF.

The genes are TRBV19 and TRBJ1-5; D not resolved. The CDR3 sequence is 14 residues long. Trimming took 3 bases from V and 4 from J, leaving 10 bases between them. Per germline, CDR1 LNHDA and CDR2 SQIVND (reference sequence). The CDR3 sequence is CASSITPHNQPQHF. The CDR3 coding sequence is TGTGCCAGTAGTATCACTCCCCATAATCAGCCCCAGCATTTT.